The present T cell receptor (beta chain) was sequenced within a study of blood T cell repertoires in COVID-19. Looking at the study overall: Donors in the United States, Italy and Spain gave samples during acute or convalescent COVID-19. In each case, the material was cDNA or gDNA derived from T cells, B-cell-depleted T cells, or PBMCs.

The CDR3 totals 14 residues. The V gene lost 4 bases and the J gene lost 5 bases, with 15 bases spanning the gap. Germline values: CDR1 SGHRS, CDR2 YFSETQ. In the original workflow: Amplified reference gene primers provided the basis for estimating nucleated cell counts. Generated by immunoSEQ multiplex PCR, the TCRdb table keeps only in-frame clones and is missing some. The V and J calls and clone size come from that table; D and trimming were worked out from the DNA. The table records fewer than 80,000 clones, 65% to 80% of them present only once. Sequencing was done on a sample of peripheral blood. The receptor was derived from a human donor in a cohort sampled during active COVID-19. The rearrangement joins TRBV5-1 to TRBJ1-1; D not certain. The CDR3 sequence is CASSLSSTWTEAFF. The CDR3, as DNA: TGCGCCAGCAGCCTATCTAGTACGTGGACTGAAGCTTTCTTT.